These T cell receptor beta chains were read from a single sample in a study of shared T cell receptors in the human thymus. Produced via immunoSEQ multiplex PCR; TCRdb's table is partial and in-frame only. The sample consists of hundreds of thousands of clones, around 87% of them appearing once. This sample also appeared in a second study, on human thymus T cells.

The sample was thymocytes. The receptors stem from a boy in the first two years of life with a congenital heart defect. The CDR3 runs from the conserved cysteine through the conserved F or W. D genes are given only for firm matches. Size is stated for part of the rows, as once, few or many counts, or as a class when the clone is expanded.

j_call | d_call | v_call | clone_size | cdr3_nt | cdr3_aa
TRBJ2-1 | . | TRBV4-2 | . | TGTGCCAGCAGCCAAGCGGCGGGGGCCTCCTACAATGAGCAGTTCTTC | CASSQAAGASYNEQFF
TRBJ2-7 | . | TRBV27 | . | TGTGCCAGCAGCTCACAGGGACCGGGCCCCTACGAGCAGTACTTC | CASSSQGPGPYEQYF
TRBJ1-4 | TRBD1 | TRBV28 | . | TGTGCCAGCAGGCTGAGGCGTAGGGACAGCGAAAAACTGTTTTTT | CASRLRRRDSEKLFF
TRBJ2-7 | . | TRBV5-1 | . | TGCGCCAGCAGCTTGGAGTTAAACGCGACCTACGAGCAGTACTTC | CASSLELNATYEQYF
TRBJ1-1 | . | TRBV19 | few | TGTGCCAGTAGAATCCCCACCGGACAGAAGCACACTGAAGCTTTCTTT | CASRIPTGQKHTEAFF
TRBJ2-5 | . | TRBV29-1 | . | TGCAGCGCGGGGGTCTCCAAGGCAGAGCAGTACTTC | CSAGVSKAEQYF
TRBJ1-5 | . | TRBV19 | . | TGTGCCAGTAGTATGGCGGGGTATAGCAATCAGCCCCAGCATTTT | CASSMAGYSNQPQHF
TRBJ2-7 | TRBD1 | TRBV7-6 | . | TGTGCCAGCAGCAGTGGGGGACAGGAAGACTACGAGCAGTACTTC | CASSSGGQEDYEQYF
TRBJ2-1 | TRBD1 | TRBV15 | . | TGTGCCACCAGTCCACAGGGGGCCGTTAAAGAGCAGTTCTTC | CATSPQGAVKEQFF
TRBJ2-3 | . | TRBV11-2 | . | TGTGCCAGCAGCCCAGCCACAGGGACTAAATCGGGTTCCACAGATACGCAGTATTTT | CASSPATGTKSGSTDTQYF
TRBJ2-3 | TRBD2 | TRBV7-6 | . | TGTGCCAGCGGCCCGACTAGCGGGAGGAGTCACCATACGCAGTATTTT | CASGPTSGRSHHTQYF
TRBJ1-1 | TRBD1 | TRBV27 | . | TGTGCCAGCAGTTTATCCCCGACAGGGAGAGGAGACACTGAAGCTTTCTTT | CASSLSPTGRGDTEAFF
TRBJ2-2 | TRBD2 | TRBV4-1 | . | TGCGCCAGCAGCCACCAATCACTAGCGGGGGGGCCTGAGGCTGTTCCCGGGGAGCTGTTTTTT | CASSHQSLAGGPEAVPGELFF
TRBJ2-3 | TRBD2 | TRBV15 | . | TGTGCCACCAGCAGAGCTAGCGGGGGCACAGATACGCAGTATTTT | CATSRASGGTDTQYF
TRBJ1-3 | TRBD1 | TRBV27 | . | TGTGCCAGCAGTTCCCGGACAGGGGGCGAGTCTGGAAACACCATATATTTT | CASSSRTGGESGNTIYF
TRBJ2-7 | TRBD1 | TRBV5-1 | . | TGCGCCAGCAGCCCGGAGGTCCGGACAGGGGGCTGGTACGAGCAGTACTTC | CASSPEVRTGGWYEQYF
TRBJ1-2 | . | TRBV4-1 | . | TGCGCCAGCAGCCAAGGTCGGGGAATTGGGTGCTACACCTTC | CASSQGRGIGCYTF
TRBJ1-2 | TRBD1 | TRBV13 | . | TGTGCCAGCAGCTTAGACGAGGGACAGTTGAACTATGGCTACACCTTC | CASSLDEGQLNYGYTF
TRBJ2-1 | . | TRBV5-4 | . | TGTGCCAGCAGCTTCCGAGTAGACAATGAGCAGTTCTTC | CASSFRVDNEQFF
TRBJ2-1 | TRBD2 | TRBV10-1 | few | TGCGCCAGCAGTGACCCAAGGGGAGGGAATGAGCAGTTCTTC | CASSDPRGGNEQFF
TRBJ2-7 | TRBD2 | TRBV4-3 | . | TGCGCCAGCAGCCAAGAGGATCAGCGGGAGGCCCACAACTACGAGCAGTACTTC | CASSQEDQREAHNYEQYF
TRBJ2-7 | . | TRBV2 | once | TGTGCCAGCAGTGAACAGGGCTTCATCCACGAGCAGTACTTC | CASSEQGFIHEQYF
TRBJ1-2 | . | TRBV19 | . | TGTGCCAGTAGTGTAAGGGGAGCGGGTGGCTACACCTTC | CASSVRGAGGYTF
TRBJ2-3 | TRBD2 | TRBV7-9 | few | TGTGCCAGCAGCTTAGCAGCATCCGAGCGGGAGTCAGCGACCGATACGCAGTATTTT | CASSLAASERESATDTQYF
TRBJ1-5 | TRBD1 | TRBV2 | . | TGTGCCAGCAGTGCTTTGTGGACAGGAAACAATCAGCCCCAGCATTTT | CASSALWTGNNQPQHF
TRBJ1-2 | TRBD1 | TRBV18 | few | TGTGCCAGCTCACTCGACAGGGCCAAGGGTGGCTACACCTTC | CASSLDRAKGGYTF
TRBJ1-1 | . | TRBV5-4 | . | TGTGCCAGCAGCACGAAAGACAGGAACACTGAAGCTTTCTTT | CASSTKDRNTEAFF
TRBJ2-6 | . | TRBV4-3 | . | TGCGCCAGCAGCGAGTACCCTCGTGTCTCTGGGGCCAACGTCCTGACTTTC | CASSEYPRVSGANVLTF
TRBJ1-2 | . | TRBV28 | . | TGTGCCAGCAGTCCAAGGGGTAGTCACTATGGCTACACCTTC | CASSPRGSHYGYTF
TRBJ1-5 | . | TRBV6-5 | . | TGTGCCAGCACCCCAAGCCAGTCGGGGATTCAGCCCCAGCATTTT | CASTPSQSGIQPQHF
TRBJ2-5 | . | TRBV5-6 | . | TGTGCCAGCAGCTTGGGGAGGTTCCAGGGGACGCAAGAGACCCAGTACTTC | CASSLGRFQGTQETQYF
TRBJ2-1 | TRBD2 | TRBV5-1 | . | TGCGCCAGCAGCCGCCTGACTAGCGGGTATCTAAATGAGCAGTTCTTC | CASSRLTSGYLNEQFF
TRBJ2-1 | TRBD2 | TRBV12-5 | few | TGTGCTAGTGGAAGACGACTAGCGGGAGTCAATGAGCAGTTCTTC | CASGRRLAGVNEQFF
TRBJ2-1 | . | TRBV7-8 | . | TGTGCCAGCAGCTCCCGGGACATAGACAATGAGCAGTTCTTC | CASSSRDIDNEQFF
TRBJ2-7 | TRBD1 | TRBV7-9 | . | TGTGCCAGCAGCTTCCCCCCCCCGGGACAGGGAGGCCTATACGAGCAGTACTTC | CASSFPPPGQGGLYEQYF
TRBJ1-5 | TRBD1 | TRBV19 | . | TGTGCCAGTAGGATGACAGGGGGCTATAGCAATCAGCCCCAGCATTTT | CASRMTGGYSNQPQHF
TRBJ2-5 | . | TRBV2 | . | TGTGCCAGCAGTTCTTACAGTTACCAAGAGACCCAGTACTTC | CASSSYSYQETQYF
TRBJ2-7 | TRBD2 | TRBV2 | . | TGTGCCAGCGGTGGACTAGCGGGATCTGAAGAGCAGTACTTC | CASGGLAGSEEQYF
TRBJ2-1 | TRBD1 | TRBV5-1 | . | TGCGCCAGCAGCTTGAGGGACAGAAAGGGCAATGAGCAGTTCTTC | CASSLRDRKGNEQFF
TRBJ2-1 | TRBD2 | TRBV5-6 | . | TGTGCCAGCAGCTTAACCGCGGGGGGGCCATACAATGAGCAGTTCTTC | CASSLTAGGPYNEQFF
TRBJ1-6 | . | TRBV25-1 | once | TGTGCCAGCAGTGGCAGGACAGCGGACGTAAATTCACCCCTCCACTTT | CASSGRTADVNSPLHF
TRBJ2-3 | TRBD1 | TRBV28 | . | TGTGCCAGCAGTCAAAGTGACCGGGACAGGGAATCAGATACGCAGTATTTT | CASSQSDRDRESDTQYF
TRBJ2-7 | TRBD2 | TRBV28 | . | TGTGCCGTAACCGGGACGGGGGGCTACGAGCAGTACTTC | CAVTGTGGYEQYF